Sequencing of this TCR beta chain was carried out in a study of cytomegalovirus exposure and HLA in healthy donors. Amplification used 60 Vbeta primers and 13 Jbeta primers. TCRdb keeps only in-frame clones here, not all; method: immunoSEQ multiplex PCR. The sample lists approximately 120,000 clones, about 79% occurring once. The CDR3 is 13 amino acids. CDR1 and CDR2 from the germline V gene are SEHNR and FQNEAQ (reference sequence). V lost 4 bases and J lost 10; bases outside the gene matches: 5. This TCR derives from a man between 50 and 59 years old in good health and CMV-seronegative. Sample: PBMCs. The chain couples TRBV7-9 to TRBJ2-1, with 9 bases aligning to TRBD1. Here the CDR3 DNA reads TGTGCCAGCAGCTCACAGGGGGCTGAGGAGCAGTTCTTC. Protein sequence: CASSSQGAEEQFF.